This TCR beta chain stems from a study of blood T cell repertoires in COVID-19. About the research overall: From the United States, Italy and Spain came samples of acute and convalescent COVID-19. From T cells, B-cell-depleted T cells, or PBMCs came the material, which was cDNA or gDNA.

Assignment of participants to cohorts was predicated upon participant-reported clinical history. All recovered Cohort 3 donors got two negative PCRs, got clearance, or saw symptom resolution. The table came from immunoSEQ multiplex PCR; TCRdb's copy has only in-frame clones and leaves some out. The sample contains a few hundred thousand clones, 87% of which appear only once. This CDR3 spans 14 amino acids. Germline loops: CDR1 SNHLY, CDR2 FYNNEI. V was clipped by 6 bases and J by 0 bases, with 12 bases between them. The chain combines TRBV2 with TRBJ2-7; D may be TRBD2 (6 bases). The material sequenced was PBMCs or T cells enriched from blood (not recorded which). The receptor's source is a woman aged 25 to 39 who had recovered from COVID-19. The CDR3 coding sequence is TGTGCCAGCAGGCGGGGTCAGAACTCCTACGAGCAGTACTTC. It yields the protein CASRRGQNSYEQYF.